These 26 T cell receptor beta chains originate from one sample sequenced in a study of T cell changes during pregnancy in multiple sclerosis. The repertoire was sequenced with immunoSEQ multiplex PCR; TCRdb's copy has only in-frame clones and lacks some. This table has tens of thousands of clones, about 89% appearing once. The input for sequencing was CD8+ T cells from peripheral blood mononuclear cells, taken in the third trimester of pregnancy. The source is a female donor with multiple sclerosis, enrolled in a pregnancy study.

The chain is built from TRBV4-2 and TRBJ2-7; TRBD1 matches 9 bases. CDR1 is LGHNA, CDR2 YNFKEQ, per germline. The V and J ends lost 3 bases and 2 bases, in that order; junction bases with no gene match: 8. The CDR3 runs to 16 residues. The CDR3 DNA follows: TGTGCCAGCAGCCAGGAGGGACAGGGCAACCCCTACGAGCAGTACTTC. Protein: CASSQEGQGNPYEQYF.

V gene TRBV11-2 combines with J gene TRBJ1-2; D uncertain. V was cut by 5 bases and J by 9 bases, with 16 bases left in between. CDR1 and CDR2 from the germline V gene are SGHAT and FQNNGV. The CDR3 spans 13 residues. The CDR3 spells CASSPSLPTSYTF. DNA of the CDR3: TGTGCCAGCAGCCCCTCGTTGCCGACAAGCTACACCTTC.

V and J are TRBV19 and TRBJ1-5, with TRBD1 matching over 8 bases. Per germline, CDR1 LNHDA and CDR2 SQIVND (reference sequence). J lost 3 bases, V lost 3 bases, and 1 base had no gene match. The CDR3 contains 14 residues. The CDR3 region is CASSIRGPNQPQHF. For the CDR3, the DNA is TGTGCCAGTAGTATCAGGGGGCCCAATCAGCCCCAGCATTTT.

The CDR3 DNA is TGTGCCAGCAGTGAAAAAGGGACTCTCCGGGATGAGCAGTTCTTC. Translation: CASSEKGTLRDEQFF. The V and J genes are TRBV2 and TRBJ2-1; a weak D match, TRBD2 (6 bases). V shed 2 bases and J shed 8 bases, with 16 bases lying between them. The CDR3 has 15 amino acids. Germline V lookup: CDR1 SNHLY, CDR2 FYNNEI.

The rearrangement joins TRBV5-5 to TRBJ2-7; D gene unclear. The V and J ends lost 2 bases and 0 bases respectively, with 12 bases between them. The CDR3 consists of 15 residues. Germline lookup yields CDR1 SGHKS and CDR2 YYEKEE (reference sequence). CDR3 nucleotide sequence: TGTGCCAGCAGCTTAGACATCCCGAGCTCCTACGAGCAGTACTTC. It codes for CASSLDIPSSYEQYF.

This chain connects TRBV27 to TRBJ2-7; the match to TRBD2 covers 11 bases. Germline V gene data show CDR1 as MNHEY and CDR2 as SMNVEV (reference sequence). The CDR3 runs 15 residues. The V and J ends lost 5 bases and 2 bases, in that order; junction bases with no gene match: 5. In DNA, the CDR3 is TGTGCCAGCAGTCTGGGACTAGCGGCGACCTACGAGCAGTACTTC. It specifies CASSLGLAATYEQYF.

This clone was detected a few times. The chain carries TRBV25-1 and TRBJ2-7; TRBD1 matches at 8 bases. The CDR3 sequence is 14 residues long. The germline gives CDR1 MGHDK, CDR2 SYGVNS. V dropped 4 bases and J dropped 3; count of bases not matched to a gene: 5. The CDR3 nucleotides read TGTGCCAGCAGTGGCCGGGACAGGAGCTACGAGCAGTACTTC. This translates into CASSGRDRSYEQYF.

This chain connects TRBV19 to TRBJ2-7, with D maybe TRBD1 (6 bases). CDR1 and CDR2 (germline): LNHDA, SQIVND (reference sequence). The length of the CDR3 is 15 residues. V lost 5 bases, J lost 0 bases, and 14 bases lay in between. CDR3 sequence reads: CASSVTPTGSYEQYF. The CDR3 DNA reads TGTGCCAGTAGTGTCACCCCGACAGGCTCCTACGAGCAGTACTTC.

The chain carries TRBV5-6 and TRBJ2-5, with D maybe TRBD2 (5 bases). Germline V gene sequence: CDR1 SGHDT, CDR2 YYEEEE. The CDR3 runs 14 residues. V was clipped by 4 bases and J by 3 bases, with 13 bases between them. The CDR3, as DNA: TGTGCCAGCAGCCACGGACTCCATGAAGAGACCCAGTACTTC. Translating gives CASSHGLHEETQYF.

V usage is TRBV5-8 and J usage is TRBJ1-5; 7 bases match TRBD1. This CDR3 has 14 amino acids. The V gene end was trimmed by 3 bases and the J gene end by 4 bases; junction bases not matched to a gene: 4. Germline-derived CDR1 and CDR2 are SGHTS and YDEGEE. This chain's CDR3 is CASSSPGGNQPQHF. In nucleotides, the CDR3 is TGTGCCAGCAGCTCCCCAGGGGGGAATCAGCCCCAGCATTTT.

This clone is a singleton in its sample. CDR3 loop: CASRNPGPGELFF. As DNA, the CDR3 is TGTGCCAGTAGAAATCCGGGTCCCGGGGAGCTGTTTTTT. The chain links TRBV19 to TRBJ2-2; D not resolved. V was trimmed by 6 bases and J by 6 bases, leaving 11 bases between them. Germline lookup yields CDR1 LNHDA and CDR2 SQIVND (reference sequence). This CDR3 contains 13 residues.

The V gene is TRBV30, the J gene TRBJ2-2; D remains unclear. V was pared by 4 bases and J by 0 bases, with 9 bases between. Germline-derived CDR1 and CDR2 are GTSNPN and SVGIG (reference sequence). The CDR3 length is 14 residues. The chain's CDR3 is CAWTGLPNTGELFF. In DNA, the CDR3 is TGTGCCTGGACAGGCCTTCCGAACACCGGGGAGCTGTTTTTT.

This chain uses TRBV7-6 with TRBJ2-3, with TRBD2 matching over 16 bases. J was trimmed by 3 bases and V by 4 bases; bases with no gene match: 16. Germline assignment: CDR1 SGHVS and CDR2 FNYEAQ. CDR3 size: 21 residues. In DNA form, the CDR3 reads TGTGCCAGCAGCTCCCCTTTCTCCGGGACTAGCGGGGGGGCCGGGACAGATACGCAGTATTTT. The encoded protein is CASSSPFSGTSGGAGTDTQYF.

This rearrangement joins TRBV6-5 to TRBJ1-2; D possibly corresponds to TRBD1 (5 bases). CDR3 size: 12 residues. CDR1 and CDR2 from the germline V gene are MNHEY and SVGAGI. V shed 2 bases and J shed 10 bases, with 11 bases lying between them. The CDR3 sequence is CASSYPGGDYTF. The DNA of the CDR3 is TGTGCCAGCAGTTACCCCGGGGGGGACTACACCTTC.

The rearrangement links TRBV29-1 to TRBJ2-7, with a possible D match to TRBD2 (6 bases). Germline V gene lookup returns CDR1 SQVTM and CDR2 ANQGSEA. V lost 7 bases, J lost 3 bases, and 13 bases lay in between. The CDR3 is 12 residues long. The CDR3 DNA reads TGCAGCGGCCGGGACTCCCTCTACGAGCAGTACTTC. Amino acids: CSGRDSLYEQYF.

This clone was seen once. This sequence joins TRBV19 and TRBJ1-2; no clear D gene. V was clipped by 9 bases and J by 3 bases, with 14 bases between them. Germline V gives CDR1 LNHDA, CDR2 SQIVND (reference sequence). The CDR3 extends over 13 amino acids. CDR3 coding DNA: TGTGCCAGCCGGACCCCCGGGGACTATGGCTACACCTTC. This translates into CASRTPGDYGYTF.

The CDR3 region has the DNA TGTGCCAGCAGCTTAGGGGGACAGGGGGGAAACTATGGCTACACCTTC. Protein sequence: CASSLGGQGGNYGYTF. The chain couples TRBV11-2 to TRBJ1-2, with 11 bases identical to TRBD1. Germline values: CDR1 SGHAT, CDR2 FQNNGV. This CDR3 contains 16 residues. With 1 base clipped from V and 2 bases from J, the junction kept 3 bases outside the gene matches.

The genes are TRBV27 and TRBJ1-1, with D maybe TRBD1 (6 bases). Trimming cost V 2 bases and J 7 bases, with 14 bases left between them. The CDR3 sequence is 14 residues long. Per germline, CDR1 MNHEY and CDR2 SMNVEV (reference sequence). The CDR3 region has the DNA TGTGCCAGCAGTTTAACAGGGAAAGGGAATGAAGCTTTCTTT. Protein: CASSLTGKGNEAFF.

The gene calls are TRBV7-6 and TRBJ2-5; tentatively, D is TRBD2 (6 bases). The V end lost 6 bases, the J end lost 5 bases, and 13 bases lay between the germline ends. The CDR3 has 13 residues. Germline values: CDR1 SGHVS, CDR2 FNYEAQ. This CDR3 reads CASRSSGEETQYF. The DNA for the CDR3 is TGTGCCAGCAGGTCCTCGGGGGAGGAGACCCAGTACTTC.

The V and J genes are TRBV12-5 and TRBJ1-1; possible D gene TRBD1, 6 bases. With 2 bases removed from V and 5 bases from J, the gap between germline ends came to 9 bases. This CDR3 is 13 amino acids long. The V gene's germline CDR1 is LGHNT and CDR2 FRNRAP. The CDR3: CASGLHRVTEAFF. The CDR3 DNA reads as TGTGCTAGTGGTTTGCACAGGGTGACTGAAGCTTTCTTT. Full variable domain (missing parts from reference TRBV12-5 and TRBJ1-1): DARVTQTPRHKVTEMGQEVTMRCQPILGHNTVFWYRQTMMQGLELLAYFRNRAPLDDSGMPKDRFSAEMPDATLATLKIQPSEPRDSAVYFCASGLHRVTEAFFGQGTRLTVV.

This chain joins TRBV5-4 and TRBJ1-1; 7 bases agree with TRBD1. V lost 3 bases, J lost 6 bases, and 2 bases stayed unmatched. CDR1 and CDR2 (germline): SGHNT, YYREEE (reference sequence). The CDR3 runs 12 residues. CDR3 sequence reads: CASSSGQAEAFF. Written as DNA, the CDR3 is TGTGCCAGCAGCTCCGGACAGGCTGAAGCTTTCTTT.

This clone was detected ten times or more. The chain joins TRBV10-1 to TRBJ2-3; 7 bases are a match to TRBD1. CDR1 and CDR2 (germline): WNHNN, SYGVQD (reference sequence). This CDR3 is built from 14 residues. Trimming removed 6 bases from V and 4 bases from J; junction bases left unmatched: 7. The CDR3 region has the DNA TGCGCCAGCAGCAGGGACAGTTCAGCAGATACGCAGTATTTT. It specifies CASSRDSSADTQYF.

The chain employs TRBV5-1 and TRBJ1-1; 7 bases agree with TRBD1. Per germline, CDR1 SGHRS and CDR2 YFSETQ. Losses at the gene ends were 3 bases for V and 5 bases for J; bases not matched to a gene: 7. The CDR3 sequence is 14 residues long. As DNA, the CDR3 is TGCGCCAGCAGCTCAGGGGGTTCAGGAACTGAAGCTTTCTTT. Translation gives CASSSGGSGTEAFF. Using reference TRBV5-1 and TRBJ1-1 for the parts outside the CDR3, the full variable domain is KAGVTQTPRYLIKTRGQQVTLSCSPISGHRSVSWYQQTPGQGLQFLFEYFSETQRNKGNFPGRFSGRQFSNSRSEMNVSTLELGDSALYLCASSSGGSGTEAFFGQGTRLTVV.

By its share, this clone is medium-sized. Sequence at one end of the junction differs from germline and may be a read error. The chain couples TRBV19 to TRBJ2-1, with D possibly TRBD2 on 5 matching bases. CDR3 size: 13 residues. Per germline, CDR1 LNHDA and CDR2 SQIVND (reference sequence). The CDR3 protein is CASSIGVGNEQFF. As DNA, the CDR3 is TGTGCCAGCAGTATCGGGGTAGGGAATGAGCAGTTCTTC.

The J gene is TRBJ2-1, the V gene TRBV18; D ambiguous. Germline CDR1 reads KGHSH; CDR2 reads LQKENI. V lost 0 bases, J lost 2 bases, and 8 bases lay in between. CDR3 length: 15 amino acids. The CDR3, as DNA: TGTGCCAGCTCACCACCATCCCCTACCTACAATGAGCAGTTCTTC. Translated: CASSPPSPTYNEQFF.

The chain recombines TRBV30 with TRBJ2-3, with D uncertain. CDR1 and CDR2 (germline): GTSNPN, SVGIG (reference sequence). Trimming pared 1 base from V and 1 base from J, leaving 6 bases between. The CDR3 is 13 amino acids. This CDR3 reads CAWSDEGTDTQYF. The CDR3 DNA reads TGTGCCTGGAGTGACGAGGGCACAGATACGCAGTATTTT.